Sequencing of this T cell receptor (beta chain) was carried out in a study of technical replicates of blood from a handful of donors. Libraries were prepared by immunoSEQ multiplex PCR; TCRdb keeps only in-frame clonotypes and omits some of them. The data show roughly 65,000 clones, 75% to 90% seen once. V gave up 4 bases and J gave up 6 bases; unmatched junction bases: 9. The germline V gene encodes CDR1 SGHDN and CDR2 FVKESK. The CDR3 covers 15 residues. The sample comprised PBMCs. The source is a human donor in good health. Some clones in this sample may be carry-over from other donors' samples. V and J are TRBV14 and TRBJ2-7; 10 positions match TRBD2. CDR3 loop: CASSRTSGAETEQYF. The CDR3 bases are TGTGCCAGCAGCCGGACTAGCGGAGCTGAAACCGAGCAGTACTTC.